Following are 10 T cell receptor beta chains from one sample sequenced in a study of shared clonotypes between healthy human individuals. Naive-designated CD8 cells lacked CD45RO, were positively enriched for CCR7, and omitted terminally differentiated effector memory CD45RA+ cells. TCRdb's copy holds only in-frame clones and misses some; the assay was immunoSEQ multiplex PCR. The sample includes around 580,000 clones, roughly 98% of them seen just once. Sequencing input: naive CD8+ T cells sorted from blood. The receptors derive from a man aged 30 to 45 in good health.

The rearrangement links TRBV7-3 to TRBJ2-7; D is tentatively TRBD1 or TRBD2 (5 bases each). Germline V gives CDR1 SGHTA, CDR2 FQGTGA. This CDR3 is built from 15 residues. V was trimmed by 4 bases and J by 2 bases, leaving 15 bases between them. The CDR3, as DNA: TGTGCCAGCAGCTCGGGACCAAAGCTACCCTACGAGCAGTACTTC. It specifies CASSSGPKLPYEQYF.

The gene calls are TRBV28 and TRBJ2-7; D uncertain. CDR3 size: 16 residues. Germline V lookup: CDR1 MDHEN, CDR2 SYDVKM. The V end lost 2 bases, the J end lost 2 bases, and 16 bases lay between the germline ends. The CDR3 nucleotides are TGTGCCAGCAGTTTAGGTCTCGACACGGTTCCCTACGAGCAGTACTTC. Protein product: CASSLGLDTVPYEQYF.

The CDR3 sequence is CASSFGDVGNQPQHF. DNA for the CDR3: TGTGCCAGCAGCTTTGGGGACGTCGGCAATCAGCCCCAGCATTTT. The chain uses TRBV5-8 and TRBJ1-5; a weak D match, TRBD1 (5 bases). The CDR3 runs to 15 residues. Germline-derived CDR1 and CDR2 are SGHTS and YDEGEE. V lost 2 bases to trimming and J lost 2 bases, with 11 bases between them. The full variable domain, its missing parts supplied by reference TRBV5-8 and TRBJ1-5, is EAGVTQSPTHLIKTRGQQATLRCSPISGHTSVYWYQQALGLGLQFLLWYDEGEERNRGNFPPRFSGRQFPNYSSELNVNALELEDSALYLCASSFGDVGNQPQHFGDGTRLSIL.

The V and J genes are TRBV7-9 and TRBJ1-2; D not certain. This CDR3 is 15 amino acids long. From germline, CDR1 is SEHNR and CDR2 FQNEAQ (reference sequence). Trimming removed 1 base at V and 3 bases at J, with 12 bases between. CDR3 nucleotides: TGTGCCAGCAGCTTAGGAACAGCGGCGCACTATGGCTACACCTTC. Translation gives CASSLGTAAHYGYTF. Full variable domain (remainder filled in from reference TRBV7-9 and TRBJ1-2): DTGVSQNPRHKITKRGQNVTFRCDPISEHNRLYWYRQTLGQGPEFLTYFQNEAQLEKSRLLSDRFSAERPKGSFSTLEIQRTEQGDSAMYLCASSLGTAAHYGYTFGSGTRLTVV.

This chain joins TRBV7-9 and TRBJ1-1, with D uncertain. In germline, CDR1 is SEHNR, CDR2 FQNEAQ (reference sequence). This CDR3 has 13 amino acids. Deletions cut 4 bases from V and 5 bases from J, with 11 bases between. The CDR3: CASSSLSQTEAFF. DNA of the CDR3: TGTGCCAGCAGCTCCCTTAGTCAGACTGAAGCTTTCTTT.

This clone has a single count. The chain is built from TRBV28 and TRBJ2-1; the match to TRBD1 covers 8 bases. The CDR3 contains 14 residues. V trimming: 5 bases; J trimming: 9 bases; junction bases outside the gene matches: 9. In germline, CDR1 is MDHEN, CDR2 SYDVKM. The CDR3: CASSPRTGKGEQFF. CDR3 in DNA: TGTGCCAGCAGTCCAAGGACAGGGAAGGGTGAGCAGTTCTTC.

V usage is TRBV5-4 and J usage is TRBJ1-2, with D tentatively TRBD1 (6 bases). There are 16 residues in the CDR3. V lost 0 bases to trimming and J lost 7 bases, with 19 bases between them. From germline, CDR1 is SGHNT and CDR2 YYREEE (reference sequence). DNA of the CDR3: TGTGCCAGCAGCTTGGCCGGCGGGGGCACCAACGGTGGCTACACCTTC. The encoded protein is CASSLAGGGTNGGYTF.

The chain links TRBV7-9 to TRBJ2-1; 8 bases agree with TRBD1. The ends lost 8 bases at V and 4 bases at J; junction bases unmatched: 13. The CDR3 is 16 amino acids. Germline CDR1 and CDR2: SEHNR and FQNEAQ (reference sequence). For the CDR3, the DNA is TGTGCCAGCGAGGACAGGGCTACTAGTATGTACAATGAGCAGTTCTTC. It yields the protein CASEDRATSMYNEQFF. Filled out from reference TRBV7-9 and TRBJ2-1, the complete variable domain reads DTGVSQNPRHKITKRGQNVTFRCDPISEHNRLYWYRQTLGQGPEFLTYFQNEAQLEKSRLLSDRFSAERPKGSFSTLEIQRTEQGDSAMYLCASEDRATSMYNEQFFGPGTRLTVL.

A remark on this clone: A junction end diverges from the germline sequence, so it may reflect a read error. The chain links TRBV27 to TRBJ2-7; D gene unclear. Per the germline V gene, CDR1 is MNHEY and CDR2 is SMNVEV (reference sequence). The CDR3 is made up of 15 amino acids. CDR3: CASSLVRWSSHEQYF. The CDR3 bases are TGTGCCAGCAGTTTAGTCCGCTGGAGCTCCCACGAGCAGTACTTC.

This chain joins TRBV7-9 and TRBJ1-5, with D uncertain. Germline V gene data show CDR1 as SEHNR and CDR2 as FQNEAQ (reference sequence). The CDR3 totals 14 residues. Between the trimmed V and J ends, which lost 1 base and 3 bases, there was a span of 7 bases. CDR3 nucleotide sequence: TGTGCCAGCAGCTTAGGGGCGGCCAATCAGCCCCAGCATTTT. Translated, it gives CASSLGAANQPQHF.